The 30 T cell receptor beta chains reported below all come from one sample, sequenced in a study of regulatory T cells in long-lasting Graves disease. Assembly of TCR beta libraries relied on iRepertoire HTBI primers together with Arm-PCR of CDR3 regions. TCRdb independently ran MiXCR on the multiplex PCR reads; one entry per CDR3 protein. Of about 420,000 distinct CDR3 sequences detected, roughly 15% appear once; the ten largest clones hold around a quarter. Described time point: newly diagnosed GD, antithyroid drugs for less than 3 months. RNA isolated from PBMCs was used to make the TCR library. This sample also appeared in a second study, on T cells in Graves' hyperthyroidism and ophthalmopathy.

Sequences were derived from peripheral blood mononuclear cells (PBMCs), sampled at new diagnosis, from a patient treated with antithyroid drugs. All receptors come from a young woman with Graves disease.

V and J are TRBV5-1 and TRBJ2-5; D is possibly TRBD2 (5 bases). Germline V lookup: CDR1 SGHRS, CDR2 YFSETQ. The CDR3 has 15 residues. The germline V and J ends were trimmed by 4 bases and 3 bases, with 16 bases remaining between them. The CDR3 reads CASSARAWQEETQYF. The CDR3, as DNA: TGCGCCAGCAGCGCGCGGGCGTGGCAGGAAGAGACCCAGTACTTC.

A word on this clonotype: A much larger clone is a single base away; this may be a read error. V gene TRBV20-1 combines with J gene TRBJ2-7; the D gene is possibly TRBD1 (5 bases). The germline V gene has CDR1 DFQATT and CDR2 SNEGSKA (reference sequence). CDR3 length: 12 residues. Trimming pared 3 bases from V and 7 bases from J, leaving 13 bases between. The CDR3 protein is CSASSGANEQYF. CDR3 sequence (DNA): TGCAGTGCTAGTAGTGGGGCCAATGAGCAGTACTTC.

This clonotype was observed many times. The chain uses TRBV27 and TRBJ2-5, with a weak D call TRBD2 (5 bases). Trimming removed 1 base from V and 4 bases from J, with 22 bases in between. CDR3 length: 18 amino acids. Germline V gene data show CDR1 as MNHEY and CDR2 as SMNVEV (reference sequence). CDR3 sequence: CASSLYPPDSLGGETQYF. The CDR3 bases are TGTGCCAGCAGTTTATACCCCCCGGACTCCCTTGGTGGAGAGACCCAGTACTTC.

In its sample, this clonotype was seen many times. J is TRBJ2-3 and V is TRBV5-1; 7 bases agree with TRBD1. After removal of 2 bases from V and 2 bases from J, the junction contained 5 bases not matched to a gene. CDR1 is SGHRS, CDR2 YFSETQ, per germline. The CDR3 is 15 amino acids. This CDR3 is CASSLTGVPTDTQYF. In DNA, the CDR3 is TGCGCCAGCAGCTTAACAGGGGTGCCCACAGATACGCAGTATTTT.

Ten or more counts support this clonotype. The chain links TRBV20-1 to TRBJ2-7; D unclear. Trimming removed 1 base from V and 2 bases from J, with 6 bases in between. Germline V CDR1 and CDR2: DFQATT, SNEGSKA (reference sequence). The CDR3 contains 12 residues. CDR3 protein: CSARGIAYEQYF. As DNA, the CDR3 is TGCAGTGCTAGAGGTATCGCCTACGAGCAGTACTTC.

This clonotype was recorded at least ten times. The V call is TRBV28, the J call TRBJ2-1; 8 nucleotides line up with TRBD2. There are 15 residues in the CDR3. CDR1 and CDR2 from the germline V gene are MDHEN and SYDVKM. V lost 4 bases, J lost 7 bases, and 9 bases stayed unmatched. The CDR3 sequence: CASSYFREGLNEQFF. In nucleotides, the CDR3 is TGTGCCAGCAGTTATTTCCGGGAGGGCCTTAATGAGCAGTTCTTC.

There are many counts of this clonotype. This rearrangement joins TRBV5-5 to TRBJ2-7, with 8 bases identical to TRBD2. CDR3 size: 15 residues. CDR1 and CDR2 from the germline V gene are SGHKS and YYEKEE (reference sequence). Unmatched junction bases numbered 5, after V lost 0 bases and J lost 3 bases. Here the CDR3 DNA reads TGTGCCAGCAGCTTGGTGGCGGGAGGACACTACGAGCAGTACTTC. Amino acid sequence: CASSLVAGGHYEQYF.

To note about this clonotype: This may stem from a read error, because a much larger clone lies one nucleotide away. The chain employs TRBV30 and TRBJ1-5; possibly TRBD1 for D (6 bases). The germline V gene encodes CDR1 GTSNPN and CDR2 SVGIG (reference sequence). The CDR3 sequence is 15 residues long. V was clipped by 2 bases and J by 0 bases, with 11 bases between them. The CDR3 region has the DNA TGTGCCTGGAGTCGGACAGCCGTTAGCAATCAGCCCCAGCATTTT. Translation gives CAWSRTAVSNQPQHF.

This clonotype was counted at least ten times. The CDR3 bases are TGCAGTGCTAGTTATAGTTCCGAGCAGTACTTC. Translated, it gives CSASYSSEQYF. J is TRBJ2-7 and V is TRBV20-1; no firm D call. CDR3 length: 11 amino acids. Germline values: CDR1 DFQATT, CDR2 SNEGSKA (reference sequence). V lost 3 bases and J 6 bases, leaving 9 bases between the germline ends.

This clonotype was seen only a few times. V and J are TRBV12-3 or TRBV12-4 and TRBJ2-2; D unclear. V lost 3 bases, J lost 4 bases, and 6 bases lay in between. The CDR3 is 13 amino acids. The CDR3 nucleotides are TGTGCCAGCAGTTTGTGGAGCACCGGGGAGCTGTTTTTT. This codes for CASSLWSTGELFF.

This clonotype was seen once. A clone one base away is much larger, so this may be a read error. The rearrangement links TRBV20-1 to TRBJ1-4, with unresolved D. The CDR3 contains 15 residues. CDR1 is DFQATT and CDR2 is SNEGSKA in the germline V gene (reference sequence). The CDR3 is CSASVALPWEEKLVF. The CDR3, as DNA: TGCAGTGCTAGCGTGGCCCTCCCGTGGGAAGAAAAACTGGTTTTT.

The CDR3 DNA is TGTGCCAGCAGTTTGTTATCCGGTCAGAGTAGCACAGATACGCAGTATTTT. The encoded protein is CASSLLSGQSSTDTQYF. The chain recombines TRBV27 with TRBJ2-3; D gene ambiguous. Germline V gene data show CDR1 as MNHEY and CDR2 as SMNVEV (reference sequence). With 3 bases removed from V and 0 bases from J, the gap between germline ends came to 16 bases. The CDR3 length is 17 residues.

This chain links TRBV29-1 with TRBJ2-7; D may match TRBD1 or TRBD2 (5 bases each). Trimming left V 7 bases short and J 1 base short, with 11 bases between. The germline CDR1 and CDR2 sequences are SQVTM and ANQGSEA. CDR3 size: 12 residues. CDR3 sequence (DNA): TGCAGCGCCGAGGGGTCGTCCTACGAGCAGTACTTC. Translating it yields CSAEGSSYEQYF.

The genes are TRBV4-1 and TRBJ1-1; TRBD1 matches at 7 bases. This CDR3 spans 15 amino acids. With 2 bases clipped from V and 4 bases from J, the junction kept 7 bases outside the gene matches. Germline loops: CDR1 MGHRA, CDR2 YSYEKL. CDR3 DNA sequence: TGCGCCAGCAGCCAAAGACAGGGTTGGAGCACTGAAGCTTTCTTT. Encoded protein: CASSQRQGWSTEAFF.

This clonotype was seen ten or more times. The rearrangement links TRBV13 to TRBJ1-2; 8 bases are shared with TRBD1. The CDR3 runs 15 residues. In germline, CDR1 is PRHDT, CDR2 FYEKMQ (reference sequence). V lost 5 bases, J lost 2 bases, and 7 bases stayed unmatched. Here the CDR3 DNA reads TGTGCCAGCAGCCGCGGACAGGGCAGGAACTATGGCTACACCTTC. Translation gives CASSRGQGRNYGYTF.

This clonotype appeared a few times. This CDR3 is missing its conserved last phenylalanine or tryptophan, likely due to a read error. V and J are TRBV28 and TRBJ1-6; D may be TRBD1 (5 bases). V was trimmed by 5 bases and J by 3 bases, leaving 14 bases between them. There are 16 residues in the CDR3. CDR1 and CDR2 from the germline V gene are MDHEN and SYDVKM. The CDR3 sequence is CASSTWGSFYNSPLHL. CDR3 DNA: TGTGCCAGCAGTACTTGGGGGAGCTTCTATAATTCACCCCTCCACCTT.

Only a few counts were recorded for this clonotype. CDR3 nucleotide sequence: TGTGCCAGCAGACGGGGGCCCCGGGACTATGGCTACACCTTC. Protein sequence: CASRRGPRDYGYTF. The rearrangement uses TRBV7-9 and TRBJ1-2, with D possibly matching TRBD1 (6 bases). Germline lookup yields CDR1 SEHNR and CDR2 FQNEAQ (reference sequence). The CDR3 consists of 14 residues. V lost 6 bases and J lost 3, with 14 bases in between.

The chain uses TRBV7-2 and TRBJ2-5; TRBD2 is a possible D gene (6 bases). Germline V gives CDR1 SGHTA, CDR2 FQGNSA. Trimming took 4 bases from V and 3 from J, leaving 15 bases between them. This CDR3 region has 15 residues. The DNA of the CDR3 is TGTGCCAGCAGCTCCCACCACCCGGGGGAAGAGACCCAGTACTTC. This codes for CASSSHHPGEETQYF.

This clonotype was seen repeatedly, ten times or more. V gene TRBV20-1 combines with J gene TRBJ2-7, with D perhaps matching TRBD2 (5 bases). V lost 3 bases and J 2 bases, leaving 14 bases between the germline ends. This CDR3 region has 14 residues. From germline, CDR1 is DFQATT and CDR2 SNEGSKA (reference sequence). CDR3 in amino acids: CSARSGDLPYEQYF. CDR3 DNA sequence: TGCAGTGCTAGGAGCGGTGATCTTCCCTACGAGCAGTACTTC.

This clonotype was recorded at least ten times. The genes are TRBV11-2 and TRBJ2-1; 9 bases line up with TRBD1. The CDR3 runs 18 residues. V dropped 3 bases and J dropped 6; count of bases not matched to a gene: 15. CDR1 and CDR2 (germline): SGHAT, FQNNGV. The CDR3 sequence: CASSFSGTGNRGGNEQFF. CDR3 nucleotide sequence: TGTGCCAGCAGCTTTTCCGGGACAGGGAACCGTGGGGGCAATGAGCAGTTCTTC.

This clonotype occurred a few times. The gene calls are TRBV5-1 and TRBJ2-5; TRBD2 might be the D (6 bases). Germline CDR1 SGHRS, CDR2 YFSETQ. The CDR3 totals 14 residues. V dropped 3 bases and J dropped 1 base, with 10 bases sitting between them. In DNA form, the CDR3 reads TGCGCCAGCAGCTACGGGAGCTCCCAAGAGACCCAGTACTTC. It is translated as CASSYGSSQETQYF.

This clonotype was recorded at least ten times. This chain connects TRBV5-1 to TRBJ2-3, with TRBD2 matching over 13 bases. Germline-derived CDR1 and CDR2 are SGHRS and YFSETQ. The CDR3 length is 19 residues. J gave up 0 bases and V 0 bases, and 7 bases lay outside the gene matches. CDR3 nucleotide sequence: TGCGCCAGCAGCTTGGAGGGACTAGCGGGACCCGGTAGCACAGATACGCAGTATTTT. This sequence encodes CASSLEGLAGPGSTDTQYF.

In DNA, the CDR3 is TGTGCCAGCAGCTTAGTTACAGGCAGCGGTAATGGCTACACCTTC. Translation: CASSLVTGSGNGYTF. J is TRBJ1-2 and V is TRBV11-2, with D possibly TRBD1 on 5 matching bases. Germline CDR1 SGHAT, CDR2 FQNNGV. Trimming took off 1 base at V and 6 bases at J, with 15 bases between the two ends. The length of the CDR3 is 15 residues.

This clonotype was found a few times. The chain combines TRBV6-1 with TRBJ2-5, with D maybe TRBD2 (6 bases). The CDR3 runs to 13 residues. The ends were cut back, 9 bases at V and 5 bases at J, with 16 bases in the middle. CDR1 and CDR2 from the germline V gene are MNHNS and SASEGT. CDR3 sequence reads: CARNPGLRETQYF. For the CDR3, the DNA is TGTGCCAGAAATCCGGGACTTCGGGAGACCCAGTACTTC.

V and J are TRBV19 and TRBJ2-1; no definite D call. Trimming removed 6 bases at V and 0 bases at J, with 12 bases between. Looked up from germline, CDR1 is LNHDA and CDR2 is SQIVND (reference sequence). The CDR3 runs 15 residues. CDR3 sequence (DNA): TGTGCCAGTAGCCAGACCGCCAGCTCCTACAATGAGCAGTTCTTC. It encodes CASSQTASSYNEQFF.

This clonotype has a count of ten or more. The gene calls are TRBV24-1 and TRBJ2-5; D is possibly TRBD1 (6 bases). Between the trimmed V and J ends, which lost 0 bases and 1 base, there was a span of 8 bases. The germline V gene encodes CDR1 KGHDR and CDR2 SFDVKD. The CDR3 covers 15 residues. CDR3 residues: CATSDLGGGQETQYF. The CDR3 region has the DNA TGTGCCACCAGTGATTTGGGGGGCGGCCAAGAGACCCAGTACTTC.

Here the CDR3 DNA reads TGTGCCAGCAGCTTAGTAGGGCAGGGGTATGTCTACGAGCAGTACTTC. Translated, it gives CASSLVGQGYVYEQYF. V and J are TRBV7-9 and TRBJ2-7; weak D call: TRBD1 (6 bases). This CDR3 spans 16 amino acids. CDR1 is SEHNR, CDR2 FQNEAQ, per germline (reference sequence). Trimming shortened V by 1 base and J by 3 bases, and 16 bases separated the two germline ends.

This clonotype was seen many times. This chain uses TRBV28 with TRBJ2-4; TRBD1 agrees at 11 bases. The CDR3 contains 14 residues. Germline values: CDR1 MDHEN, CDR2 SYDVKM. With 5 bases clipped from V and 10 bases from J, the junction kept 7 bases outside the gene matches. The CDR3 loop reads CASSGRDRGEIQYF. As DNA, the CDR3 is TGTGCCAGCAGTGGGCGGGACAGGGGGGAGATTCAGTACTTC.

The chain combines TRBV10-3 with TRBJ1-5; no clear D. Germline loops: CDR1 ENHRY, CDR2 SYGVKD. The CDR3 is 13 residues long. The V and J ends lost 2 bases and 3 bases respectively, with 5 bases between them. DNA of the CDR3: TGTGCCATCAGTGAGCAGCTCAATCAGCCCCAGCATTTT. As protein: CAISEQLNQPQHF.

This clonotype was found many times. The chain combines TRBV11-3 with TRBJ2-7; a possible D gene is TRBD1 (6 bases). CDR3 length equals 12 residues. Trimming shortened V by 4 bases and J by 6 bases, and 10 bases separated the two germline ends. Germline V lookup: CDR1 SGHNT, CDR2 YENEEA. CDR3 in amino acids: CASSSGTTEQYF. The CDR3 DNA reads as TGTGCCAGCAGCTCCGGGACAACCGAGCAGTACTTC.